This T cell receptor (beta chain) was captured by sequencing in a study of graft-versus-host responses after intestinal transplantation. Study context: Among the recipients, all got anti-thymocyte globulin induction and then tacrolimus and steroids for approximately 3 years. Findings and caveats of the study: Individuals who had graft-donor T cell macrochimerism had allografts that showed high graft-versus-host to host-versus-graft clonal ratios. GvH clonotypes were identified within recipient marrow, with a subset emerging first in ileum or blood. After transplant, early declines in HvG clones were associated with peak levels of circulating GvH clones.

Worth noting for this clone: Antigen unknown.

Profiled with immunoSEQ multiplex PCR; TCRdb holds only in-frame clones, not every one. The repertoire consists of about 81,000 clones, with about 91% occurring once and the leading ten covering 0.3% to 0.35%. Per germline, CDR1 MGHRA and CDR2 YSYEKL. The CDR3 totals 13 residues. Trimming took 1 base from V and 15 from J; bases not matched to a gene: 6. The V gene is TRBV4-1, the J gene TRBJ2-1; 10 nucleotides match TRBD1. The clonotype was recovered from a human donor who was the organ donor for an intestinal transplant. The specimen comprised unstimulated CD4+ T cells sorted from spleen or lymph node cells, sampled before transplant. DNA of the CDR3: TGCGCCAGCAGCCAAGTTCGACAGGGGGCTGCGTTCTTC. Protein product: CASSQVRQGAAFF.